Below are 30 T cell receptor beta chains sequenced from a single sample in a study of shared clonotypes between healthy human individuals. It was CD45RO-negative cells, positively selected for CCR7, that made up naive CD8 cells, with terminally differentiated effector memory CD45RA+ cells excluded. The method was immunoSEQ multiplex PCR; TCRdb's version includes in-frame clones alone and lacks a portion of them. The data contain roughly 590,000 clones, just under 97% of them seen just once; the ten biggest clones take up around 0.097%. Sequenced input: naive CD8+ T cells sorted from blood. The receptors derive from a woman aged 25 to 45 in good health.

This chain uses TRBV15 with TRBJ2-1; D is possibly TRBD1 (6 bases). Germline CDR1 and CDR2: LNHNV and YYDKDF (reference sequence). The V end was cut by 3 bases, the J end by 3 bases, with 12 bases between. CDR3 length: 15 residues. The CDR3 protein is CATSSWQGNYNEQFF. As DNA, the CDR3 is TGTGCCACCAGCAGTTGGCAGGGGAACTACAATGAGCAGTTCTTC. Full variable domain (missing parts from reference TRBV15 and TRBJ2-1): DAMVIQNPRYQVTQFGKPVTLSCSQTLNHNVMYWYQQKSSQAPKLLFHYYDKDFNNEADTPDNFQSRRPNTSFCFLDIRSPGLGDTAMYLCATSSWQGNYNEQFFGPGTRLTVL.

Written as DNA, the CDR3 is TGTGCCAGCAGCTTGGGCACAGCGAACACTGAAGCTTTCTTT. This encodes CASSLGTANTEAFF. The chain combines TRBV9 with TRBJ1-1; no firm D call. Germline CDR1 and CDR2: SGDLS and YYNGEE. CDR3 length: 14 amino acids. The V end lost 4 bases, the J end lost 1 base, and 11 bases lay between the germline ends.

The chain links TRBV28 to TRBJ1-6; tentative D call: TRBD1 (5 bases). The V gene lost 7 bases and the J gene lost 0 bases, with 22 bases spanning the gap. Germline assignment: CDR1 MDHEN and CDR2 SYDVKM. The CDR3 consists of 19 residues. The CDR3 protein is CASTLGVGQRSSYNSPLHF. The CDR3 DNA is TGTGCCAGCACCCTCGGGGTGGGGCAGAGGAGCTCCTATAATTCACCCCTCCACTTT.

On this clone itself: Other DNA sequences from this sample encode an identical CDR3 as well. The chain joins TRBV7-9 to TRBJ1-5; unclear D gene. From germline, CDR1 is SEHNR and CDR2 FQNEAQ (reference sequence). The CDR3 has 12 amino acids. V was pared by 5 bases and J by 6 bases, with 8 bases between. CDR3 sequence (DNA): TGTGCCAGCAGCCCCGGAAGTCAGCCCCAGCATTTT. Protein sequence: CASSPGSQPQHF.

The chain combines TRBV5-8 with TRBJ2-7, with 8 bases aligning to TRBD2. Germline V lookup: CDR1 SGHTS, CDR2 YDEGEE. This CDR3 spans 15 amino acids. J gave up 4 bases and V 0 bases, and 6 bases lay outside the gene matches. The CDR3 nucleotides read TGTGCCAGCAGCTTGGCTGTAGCGGGGTCGTACGAGCAGTACTTC. As protein: CASSLAVAGSYEQYF.

CDR3 in amino acids: CASSVAQETQYF. CDR3 sequence (DNA): TGTGCCAGCAGCGTGGCACAAGAGACCCAGTACTTC. This rearrangement joins TRBV28 to TRBJ2-5; the D is unclear. Trimming took off 6 bases at V and 2 bases at J, with 7 bases between the two ends. The CDR3 totals 12 residues. Germline values: CDR1 MDHEN, CDR2 SYDVKM.

V gene TRBV11-2 combines with J gene TRBJ2-7; perhaps TRBD2 as D (6 bases). This CDR3 has 14 amino acids. V was clipped by 3 bases and J by 2 bases, with 11 bases between them. Germline loops: CDR1 SGHAT, CDR2 FQNNGV. The chain's CDR3 is CASSFGTQTYEQYF. The CDR3 DNA reads as TGTGCCAGCAGCTTTGGGACTCAGACCTACGAGCAGTACTTC.

V is TRBV25-1 and J is TRBJ2-7; a possible D gene is TRBD2 (5 bases). The CDR3 loop spans 14 amino acids. In germline, CDR1 is MGHDK, CDR2 SYGVNS. V lost 2 bases, J lost 7 bases, and 15 bases lay in between. The CDR3 sequence is CASSEQDSSWEQYF. The CDR3 DNA reads as TGTGCCAGCAGTGAACAGGACTCCTCTTGGGAGCAGTACTTC.

The rearrangement joins TRBV19 to TRBJ2-3; perhaps TRBD2 as D (5 bases). There are 14 residues in the CDR3. Per the germline V gene, CDR1 is LNHDA and CDR2 is SQIVND (reference sequence). Trimming pared 6 bases from V and 1 base from J, leaving 11 bases between. The DNA of the CDR3 is TGTGCCAGTAGCAGGACCGGGGGCACAGATACGCAGTATTTT. This sequence encodes CASSRTGGTDTQYF.

The CDR3 loop reads CSVEDRLAGGPYEQFF. The CDR3 DNA reads as TGCAGCGTTGAAGACCGACTAGCGGGAGGGCCCTATGAGCAGTTCTTC. This chain connects TRBV29-1 to TRBJ2-1, with TRBD2 matching 14 bases. Germline CDR1 and CDR2: SQVTM and ANQGSEA. V lost 0 bases to trimming and J lost 8 bases; unmatched junction nucleotides: 6. CDR3 length: 16 amino acids.

The chain couples TRBV4-1 to TRBJ2-2; 7 positions match TRBD2. Germline loops: CDR1 MGHRA, CDR2 YSYEKL. The CDR3 loop spans 15 amino acids. The V segment lost 3 bases and the J segment 2 bases; nucleotides outside the gene matches: 3. The CDR3 region has the DNA TGCGCCAGCAGCCAGGCGACTAGCAACACCGGGGAGCTGTTTTTT. Amino acid sequence: CASSQATSNTGELFF.

The genes are TRBV11-1 and TRBJ2-1, with 9 bases that match TRBD2. The V and J ends lost 4 bases and 2 bases, in that order; junction bases with no gene match: 3. Germline CDR1 reads SGHAT; CDR2 reads FQDESV (reference sequence). This CDR3 is 15 amino acids long. DNA for the CDR3: TGTGCCAGCAGCTATAGCGGGAGTCCCTACAATGAGCAGTTCTTC. It codes for CASSYSGSPYNEQFF.

The genes are TRBV6-1 and TRBJ2-2, with D tentatively TRBD1 (6 bases). V was clipped by 5 bases and J by 0 bases, with 10 bases between them. The CDR3 contains 15 residues. Germline V gene data show CDR1 as MNHNS and CDR2 as SASEGT. The CDR3 coding sequence is TGTGCCAGCAGTCGGACAGTTTCGAACACCGGGGAGCTGTTTTTT. Protein sequence: CASSRTVSNTGELFF.

This clone was seen just once. The J gene is TRBJ2-1, the V gene TRBV14; the match to TRBD2 covers 7 bases. Germline V gene data show CDR1 as SGHDN and CDR2 as FVKESK. V trimming: 2 bases; J trimming: 12 bases; junction bases outside the gene matches: 10. The CDR3 is 14 amino acids. The CDR3, as DNA: TGTGCCAGCAGCCAACGTCGAGCGGGACGGGGGCAGTTCTTC. It specifies CASSQRRAGRGQFF.

The chain links TRBV2 to TRBJ1-6, with a weak D call TRBD1 (5 bases). Trimming took off 10 bases at V and 3 bases at J, with 13 bases between the two ends. CDR1 and CDR2 (germline): SNHLY, FYNNEI. This CDR3 contains 14 residues. CDR3 amino acids: CATTRQFYNSPLHF. CDR3 DNA: TGTGCCACCACTAGACAGTTCTATAATTCACCCCTCCACTTT.

The CDR3 region has the DNA TGTGCCAGTAGTATCCTTGGGACTAGCAATCAGCCCCAGCATTTT. The encoded protein is CASSILGTSNQPQHF. This sequence joins TRBV19 and TRBJ1-5; maybe TRBD1 (5 bases). The V end lost 3 bases, the J end lost 0 bases, and 9 bases lay between the germline ends. Germline V gives CDR1 LNHDA, CDR2 SQIVND (reference sequence). The CDR3 length is 15 residues.

The V gene is TRBV19, the J gene TRBJ1-2, with D hard to call. This CDR3 has 13 amino acids. Germline loops: CDR1 LNHDA, CDR2 SQIVND (reference sequence). The germline V and J ends were trimmed by 2 bases and 2 bases, with 6 bases remaining between them. The CDR3 sequence is CASSITINYGYTF. For the CDR3, the DNA is TGTGCCAGTAGTATAACGATAAACTATGGCTACACCTTC.

The gene calls are TRBV27 and TRBJ2-7; possibly TRBD2 for D (6 bases). The ends were cut back, 4 bases at V and 3 bases at J, with 10 bases in the middle. Germline CDR1 MNHEY, CDR2 SMNVEV (reference sequence). The CDR3 is 13 amino acids. The CDR3 loop reads CASSYMGGYEQYF. For the CDR3, the DNA is TGTGCCAGCAGTTATATGGGAGGCTACGAGCAGTACTTC.

The gene calls are TRBV5-1 and TRBJ2-5, with TRBD1 identical over 8 bases. The assigned J gene may be wrong: the sequence end matches TRBJ2-7 better. Germline V gives CDR1 SGHRS, CDR2 YFSETQ. This CDR3 is 14 amino acids long. Written as DNA, the CDR3 is TGCGCCAGCAGCTTGGGACAGGGGTTGAACGAGCAGTACTTC. This codes for CASSLGQGLNEQYF.

This chain joins TRBV7-9 and TRBJ2-1, with D possibly matching TRBD1 (6 bases). V was trimmed by 3 bases and J by 2 bases, leaving 8 bases between them. CDR3 length equals 14 residues. Germline-derived CDR1 and CDR2 are SEHNR and FQNEAQ (reference sequence). The DNA of the CDR3 is TGTGCCAGCAGCTTCGGGACACCCTACAATGAGCAGTTCTTC. Amino acid sequence: CASSFGTPYNEQFF.

The chain employs TRBV28 and TRBJ2-1; D tentatively fits TRBD1 or TRBD2 (5 bases each). The CDR3 loop spans 18 amino acids. V was pared by 7 bases and J by 0 bases, with 22 bases between. The germline gives CDR1 MDHEN, CDR2 SYDVKM. Here the CDR3 DNA reads TGTGCCAGCATTCCACTAGGGACCGAACCTCTCTCCTACAATGAGCAGTTCTTC. Protein product: CASIPLGTEPLSYNEQFF. The full variable domain, in which reference TRBV28 and TRBJ2-1 provide the parts outside the CDR3, is DVKVTQSSRYLVKRTGEKVFLECVQDMDHENMFWYRQDPGLGLRLIYFSYDVKMKEKGDIPEGYSVSREKKERFSLILESASTNQTSMYLCASIPLGTEPLSYNEQFFGPGTRLTVL.

The chain has TRBV10-2 and TRBJ2-3; D unresolved. The CDR3 has 15 residues. Germline V gene data show CDR1 as WSHSY and CDR2 as SAAADI. V was pared by 4 bases and J by 10 bases, with 21 bases between. For the CDR3, the DNA is TGCGCCAGCAGTGTAGTCGGGCCCGCTCCGGAAGCGCAGTATTTT. Translation: CASSVVGPAPEAQYF.

The chain links TRBV15 to TRBJ2-5; TRBD1 matches 8 bases. The trim removed 5 bases at V and 5 bases at J, leaving 10 bases unmatched. The CDR3 runs to 15 residues. Germline V CDR1 and CDR2: LNHNV, YYDKDF (reference sequence). The CDR3 sequence is CATSWTSGGSETQYF. The CDR3 DNA follows: TGTGCCACCAGCTGGACCTCAGGGGGCTCGGAGACCCAGTACTTC.

The chain employs TRBV5-6 and TRBJ2-1; weak D call: TRBD2 (5 bases). This CDR3 comprises 14 residues. CDR1 is SGHDT and CDR2 is YYEEEE in the germline V gene. Between the trimmed V and J ends, which lost 4 bases and 0 bases, there was a span of 8 bases. The chain's CDR3 is CASSRRVSYNEQFF. CDR3 DNA sequence: TGTGCCAGCAGCCGGCGGGTCTCCTACAATGAGCAGTTCTTC.

This chain uses TRBV5-1 with TRBJ2-7, with 9 positions matching TRBD2. The V gene's germline CDR1 is SGHRS and CDR2 YFSETQ. This CDR3 contains 16 residues. Germline trimming cut 7 bases from V and 5 bases from J; bases unmatched to any gene: 16. CDR3 DNA sequence: TGCGCCAGCGCGCCGACACATAGCGGGAGAGGAGACGAGCAGTACTTC. Amino acid sequence: CASAPTHSGRGDEQYF.

This chain uses TRBV6-5 with TRBJ1-5; D uncertain. V gave up 6 bases and J gave up 4 bases, with 16 bases separating them. Germline V gene data show CDR1 as MNHEY and CDR2 as SVGAGI. The CDR3 extends over 15 amino acids. This chain's CDR3 is CASSESGVGNQPQHF. CDR3 DNA: TGTGCCAGCAGCGAATCTGGGGTTGGTAATCAGCCCCAGCATTTT.

This clone was found once. The chain uses TRBV19 and TRBJ2-7; TRBD2 might be the D (5 bases). Germline V gives CDR1 LNHDA, CDR2 SQIVND (reference sequence). The ends were cut back, 6 bases at V and 5 bases at J, with 17 bases in the middle. The CDR3 consists of 14 residues. CDR3 region: CASSPGGGRNEQYF. The CDR3 DNA follows: TGTGCCAGTAGCCCAGGAGGCGGTAGGAACGAGCAGTACTTC.

The CDR3 DNA follows: TGTGCCAGCAGCTTGGGCCTCGGCGAGCAGTACTTC. It specifies CASSLGLGEQYF. This rearrangement joins TRBV7-8 to TRBJ2-7; D is undetermined. V lost 3 bases and J 6 bases, leaving 9 bases between the germline ends. CDR3 length equals 12 residues. In germline, CDR1 is SGHVS, CDR2 FQNEAQ.

The rearrangement uses TRBV19 and TRBJ2-1; 8 bases line up with TRBD2. With V trimmed by 3 bases and J by 9 bases, 1 base remained unmatched. Germline assignment: CDR1 LNHDA and CDR2 SQIVND (reference sequence). The CDR3 extends over 12 amino acids. CDR3 residues: CASSIRGGEQFF. The DNA for the CDR3 is TGTGCCAGTAGTATTCGGGGGGGTGAGCAGTTCTTC.

V gene TRBV20-1 combines with J gene TRBJ1-1; 9 nucleotides line up with TRBD1. Germline CDR1 DFQATT, CDR2 SNEGSKA (reference sequence). There are 11 residues in the CDR3. CDR3 in amino acids: CGDREDTEAFF. In nucleotides, the CDR3 is TGCGGGGACAGGGAAGACACTGAAGCTTTCTTT.